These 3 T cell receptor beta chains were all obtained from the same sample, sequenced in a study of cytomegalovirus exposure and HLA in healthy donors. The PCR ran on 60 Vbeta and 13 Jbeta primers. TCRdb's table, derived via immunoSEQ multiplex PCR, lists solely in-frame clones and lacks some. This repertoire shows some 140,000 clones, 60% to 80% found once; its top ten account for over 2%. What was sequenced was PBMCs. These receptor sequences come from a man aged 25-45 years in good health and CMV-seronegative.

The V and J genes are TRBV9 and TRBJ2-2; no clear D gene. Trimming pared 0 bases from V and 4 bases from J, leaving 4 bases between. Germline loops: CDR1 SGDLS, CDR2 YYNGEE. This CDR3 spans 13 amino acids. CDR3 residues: CASSVDGTGELFF. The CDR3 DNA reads TGTGCCAGCAGCGTAGACGGCACCGGGGAGCTGTTTTTT.

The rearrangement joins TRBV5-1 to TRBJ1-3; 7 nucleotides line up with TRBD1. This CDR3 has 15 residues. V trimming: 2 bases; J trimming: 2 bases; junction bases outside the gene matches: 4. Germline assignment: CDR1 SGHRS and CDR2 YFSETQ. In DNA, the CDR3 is TGCGCCAGCAGCTTTACAGGGGACACTGGAAACACCATATATTTT. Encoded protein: CASSFTGDTGNTIYF.

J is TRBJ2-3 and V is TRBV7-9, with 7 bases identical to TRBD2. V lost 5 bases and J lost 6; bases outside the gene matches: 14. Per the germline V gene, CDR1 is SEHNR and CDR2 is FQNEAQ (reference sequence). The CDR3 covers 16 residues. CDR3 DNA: TGTGCCAGCAGCCCCGGTAGGGAGGGCCCCCCGGATACGCAGTATTTT. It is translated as CASSPGREGPPDTQYF.